The 7 T cell receptor beta chains presented below share a single source sample, sequenced in a study of beta chain features in type 1 diabetes. The whole isolated RNA underwent reverse transcription, so sequencing captured expressed TCRB transcripts. Measured with immunoSEQ multiplex PCR; TCRdb has only the in-frame clones, and not every one. The data contain roughly 150,000 clones, around 8% of them singletons. These receptors' antigens are unknown. Regarding the study as a whole: Among patients with Type 1 diabetes, TCRB CDR3s were moderately but significantly shorter in every one of the four CD4+ subsets.

Source material: central memory CD4+ T cells from blood. The receptors shown here come from a woman aged 18-35 years with type 1 diabetes.

A few counts support this clone. This CDR3 reads CASNPGGSTDTQYF. DNA for the CDR3: TGTGCCAGCAACCCAGGGGGTAGCACAGATACGCAGTATTTT. The rearrangement links TRBV28 to TRBJ2-3; 7 nucleotides align to TRBD1. Trimming at V came to 7 bases and at J to 0 bases, leaving 4 bases not matched to a gene. The germline V gene has CDR1 MDHEN and CDR2 SYDVKM. CDR3 size: 14 residues.

The J gene is TRBJ1-4, the V gene TRBV11-2; perhaps TRBD1 as D (5 bases). V was pared by 5 bases and J by 3 bases, with 13 bases between. Per the germline V gene, CDR1 is SGHAT and CDR2 is FQNNGV. There are 15 residues in the CDR3. The CDR3 loop is CASSPNGGANEKLFF. The CDR3 coding sequence is TGTGCCAGCAGCCCTAATGGGGGGGCTAATGAAAAACTGTTTTTT.

In this sample, this clone turned up a few times. This rearrangement joins TRBV6-5 to TRBJ2-1; 8 bases map to TRBD1. J was trimmed by 6 bases and V by 6 bases; bases with no gene match: 4. The CDR3 totals 13 residues. CDR1 MNHEY and CDR2 SVGAGI come from the germline V gene. CDR3 bases: TGTGCCAGCAGAGGACAGGGTATCAATGAGCAGTTCTTC. It is translated as CASRGQGINEQFF.

The chain is built from TRBV2 and TRBJ2-2, with D perhaps matching TRBD2 (6 bases). V dropped 6 bases and J dropped 0 bases, with 14 bases sitting between them. CDR1 is SNHLY, CDR2 FYNNEI, per germline. This CDR3 is 16 amino acids long. The DNA for the CDR3 is TGTGCCAGCAGCCCCCTGGGACTGGCGAACACCGGGGAGCTGTTTTTT. Translation: CASSPLGLANTGELFF.

The table lists this clone with many counts. This rearrangement joins TRBV29-1 to TRBJ2-7, with 14 bases identical to TRBD2. This CDR3 is 15 amino acids long. The V gene's germline CDR1 is SQVTM and CDR2 ANQGSEA. V lost 7 bases, J lost 6 bases, and 11 bases stayed unmatched. Written as DNA, the CDR3 is TGCAGCGGGAAAGGGACTAGCGGGAGCCCCCTCGAGCAGTACTTC. Amino acid sequence: CSGKGTSGSPLEQYF.

This clone was counted only a few times. V usage is TRBV27 and J usage is TRBJ2-7, with TRBD2 matching 11 bases. This CDR3 spans 16 amino acids. The germline V gene has CDR1 MNHEY and CDR2 SMNVEV (reference sequence). With V trimmed by 5 bases and J by 4 bases, 10 bases remained unmatched. The CDR3 bases are TGTGCCAGCAGTCCACGGCCCGGACTAGCGGGTTACGAGCAGTACTTC. It specifies CASSPRPGLAGYEQYF.

The chain carries TRBV10-3 and TRBJ2-7; no clear D. This CDR3 region has 12 residues. Per the germline V gene, CDR1 is ENHRY and CDR2 is SYGVKD. V lost 0 bases and J lost 6, with 6 bases in between. The CDR3 bases are TGTGCCATCAGTGAGTCACTTCGCGAGCAGTACTTC. Translating gives CAISESLREQYF.